This TCR beta chain was sequenced during a study of beta chain features in type 1 diabetes (dated by TCRdb to the late 2010s). Context from the whole study: Mean age, gender distribution, total cell number and subset yield were not different between patients and healthy donors. The study compared TCRB repertoires of sorted circulating CD4+ T cell subsets between recently diagnosed type 1 diabetes patients and matched healthy donors. A total of approximately 100,000,000 sorted cells were examined across all samples, and the number of cells per subset was strongly correlated with RNA yield. Whereas all 30 or so donors provided naive and central memory subsets, regulatory and stem cell-like memory subsets were isolated from just 8 patients and roughly eight healthy donors. Beyond this particular receptor, the publication reports: Shorter templates might have been favored by PCR, but patient and control samples were amplified and corrected together, so both groups would have been affected equally by any skew. The naive, central memory and regulatory TCRB repertoires appeared to resemble one another more closely among patients than among healthy donors. At VDJ recombination sites, type 1 diabetes patients had fewer insertions and more deleted nucleotides, which implies abnormalities in thymic rearrangement. Because the HLA sub-analyses included only small numbers of individuals, any influence of HLA type on TCRB rearrangement was left unresolved. Type 1 diabetes patients showed a moderate but significant shortening of TCRB CDR3 length in all four CD4+ subsets. Sequencing cDNA rather than genomic DNA could over-represent highly expressing activated cells, although activation and CD3 levels did not differ between groups.

This clone has more than one count but fewer than ten. Which antigen it targets is not known. It has no much larger one-base neighbor in the sample; base qualities were not kept. The CDR3 starts with the cysteine, ends with the phenylalanine, and has 16 residues. The entry retains the CDR3 DNA only, 48 bases that are in frame from base 1. The germline V end is reduced by 0 bases and the J end by 6 bases; junction bases left unmatched: 6. Per the germline V gene, SGDLS is the CDR1 and YYNGEE is the CDR2. The entire isolated RNA was reverse transcribed using the High Capacity cDNA Reverse Transcription Kit, and thus expressed TCRB transcripts were sequenced. Deep immunoSEQ sequencing was applied to naive, central memory and regulatory T cell samples, giving an average of about 3.57 million total reads per sample. After sorted cells were lysed in RLT buffer, RNA was extracted with DNase-treated RNeasy Micro or Mini kits, with the choice depending on cell number. Each cell subset was processed on its own to prevent cross-contamination, while patient and healthy donor samples were processed together. Using the immunoSEQ multiplex PCR, TCRB sequences were amplified from cDNA into 87-bp fragments spanning the CDR3 region. The amplicons were sequenced using the Illumina HiSeq platform. The study's processing was this. Synthetic template baselines were used to correct PCR bias computationally, reads within Hamming distance 2 were collapsed together, and singletons that could not be merged were discarded. Reads were aligned against IMGT so that V, D and J genes, CDR3 length and insertions or deletions at six rearrangement sites could be assigned. Clonotype counts were normalized to sorted cell number within each subset before computing true diversity and Gini coefficients with the tcR R package. Repertoire sharing was quantified using the overlap coefficient calculated on TCRB nucleotide sequences. As a proxy for the pre-selection repertoire, out-of-frame TCRB sequences from naive cells were analyzed. TCRdb carries this immuneACCESS record with in-frame sequences only. Its versions omit some clonotypes, under half of them owing to an unresolved V gene in the studies checked, with the rest unexplained. V and J calls and clone size follow that table, whereas D and trimming were derived from the DNA. This sample has roughly 400,000 clones in its table, and roughly 16% of those were observed once. The ten biggest clones cover 0.019% of the sample.

A single peripheral blood draw of approximately 120 mL on average was collected from each donor into heparinised tubes. Naive, central memory, regulatory and stem cell-like memory CD4+ T cells were sorted on a BD FACSAria II using a panel including CD45RO, CCR7, CD25, CD127, CD95 and CD27. Purity was above 95% for every sorted population. Right away, PBMCs were isolated by Lymphoprep density gradient centrifugation and were stained directly, with no culture step. To minimize batch effects, samples were stained and sorted in pairs, one healthy donor with one patient per experiment. This TCR was recovered from a young woman in good health. The chain employs TRBV9 and TRBJ2-1, with 10 central nucleotides matching TRBD2. Sequenced input: naive CD4+ T cells from blood. According to the study, the label for this sample's cell subset or site signals: true naive CD4+ T cells. CDR3 sequence: CASSVGLSGRANEQFF. The DNA sequence is given as TGTGCCAGCAGCGTAGGTCTAAGCGGGAGGGCCAATGAGCAGTTCTTC.